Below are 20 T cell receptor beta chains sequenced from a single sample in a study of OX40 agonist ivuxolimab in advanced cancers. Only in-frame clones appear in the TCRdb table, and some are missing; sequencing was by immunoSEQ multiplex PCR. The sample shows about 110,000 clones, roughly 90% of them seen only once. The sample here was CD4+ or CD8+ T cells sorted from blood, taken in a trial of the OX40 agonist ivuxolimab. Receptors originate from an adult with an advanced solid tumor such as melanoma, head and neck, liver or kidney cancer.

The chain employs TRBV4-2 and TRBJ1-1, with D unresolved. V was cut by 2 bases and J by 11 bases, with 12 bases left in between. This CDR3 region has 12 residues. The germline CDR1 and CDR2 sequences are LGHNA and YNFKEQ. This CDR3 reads CASSQNPGWAFF. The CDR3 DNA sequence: TGTGCCAGCAGCCAAAACCCCGGCTGGGCTTTCTTT.

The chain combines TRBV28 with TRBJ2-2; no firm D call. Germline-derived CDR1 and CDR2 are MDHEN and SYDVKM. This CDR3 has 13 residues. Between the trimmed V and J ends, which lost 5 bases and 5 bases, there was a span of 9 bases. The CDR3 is CASSLSRTGELFF. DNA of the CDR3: TGTGCCAGCAGTCTTAGTAGAACCGGGGAGCTGTTTTTT.

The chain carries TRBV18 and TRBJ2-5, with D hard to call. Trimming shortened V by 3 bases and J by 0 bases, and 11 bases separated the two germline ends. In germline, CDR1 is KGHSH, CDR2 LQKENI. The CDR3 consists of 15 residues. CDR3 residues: CASSPKRQNQETQYF. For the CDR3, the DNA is TGTGCCAGCTCACCGAAGAGGCAGAACCAAGAGACCCAGTACTTC.

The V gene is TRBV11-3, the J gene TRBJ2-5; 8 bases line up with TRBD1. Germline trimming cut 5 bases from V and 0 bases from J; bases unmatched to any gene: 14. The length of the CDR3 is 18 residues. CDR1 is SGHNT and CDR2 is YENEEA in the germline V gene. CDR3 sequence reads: CASSPRTGSVLDQETQYF. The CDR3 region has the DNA TGTGCCAGCAGCCCGCGGACAGGGTCGGTCCTTGACCAAGAGACCCAGTACTTC.

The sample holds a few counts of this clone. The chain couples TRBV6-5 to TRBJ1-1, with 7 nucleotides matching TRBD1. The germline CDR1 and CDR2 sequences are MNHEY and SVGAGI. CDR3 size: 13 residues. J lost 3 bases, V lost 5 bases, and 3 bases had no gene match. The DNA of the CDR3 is TGTGCCAGCAGTCCCAGGGGGTACACTGAAGCTTTCTTT. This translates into CASSPRGYTEAFF.

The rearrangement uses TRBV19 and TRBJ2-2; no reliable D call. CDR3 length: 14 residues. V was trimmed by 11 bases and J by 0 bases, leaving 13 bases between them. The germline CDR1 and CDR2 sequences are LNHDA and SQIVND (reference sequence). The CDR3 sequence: CAVEPRTNTGELFF. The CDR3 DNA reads TGTGCCGTCGAACCCCGCACGAACACCGGGGAGCTGTTTTTT. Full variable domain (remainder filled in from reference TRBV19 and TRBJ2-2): DGGITQSPKYLFRKEGQNVTLSCEQNLNHDAMYWYRQDPGQGLRLIYYSQIVNDFQKGDIAEGYSVSREKKESFPLTVTSAQKNPTAFYLCAVEPRTNTGELFFGEGSRLTVL.

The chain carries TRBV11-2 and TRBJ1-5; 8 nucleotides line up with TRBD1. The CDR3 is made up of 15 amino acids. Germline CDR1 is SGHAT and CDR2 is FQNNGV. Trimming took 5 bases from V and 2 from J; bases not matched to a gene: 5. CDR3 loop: CASSPTGEGNQPQHF. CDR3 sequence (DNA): TGTGCCAGCAGCCCGACAGGGGAAGGCAATCAGCCCCAGCATTTT.

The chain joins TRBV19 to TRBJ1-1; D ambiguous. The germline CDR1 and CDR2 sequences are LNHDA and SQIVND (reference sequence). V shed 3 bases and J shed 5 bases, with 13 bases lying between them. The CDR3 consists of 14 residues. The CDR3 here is CASSIARGRTEAFF. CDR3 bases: TGTGCCAGTAGTATCGCAAGAGGGAGGACTGAAGCTTTCTTT.

For the CDR3, the DNA is TGTGCCAGCAGCTCCGAAGGGAGAGTTAGCACAGATACGCAGTATTTT. Encoded protein: CASSSEGRVSTDTQYF. This chain links TRBV11-1 with TRBJ2-3; D is possibly TRBD2 (5 bases). The germline V gene encodes CDR1 SGHAT and CDR2 FQDESV (reference sequence). CDR3 length: 16 residues. With 4 bases removed from V and 0 bases from J, the gap between germline ends came to 14 bases.

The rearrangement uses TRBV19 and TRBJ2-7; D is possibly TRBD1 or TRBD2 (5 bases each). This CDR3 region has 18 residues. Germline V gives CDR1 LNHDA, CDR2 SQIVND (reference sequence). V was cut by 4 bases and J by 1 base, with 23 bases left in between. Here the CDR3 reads CASSRRTGPVPLSYEQYF. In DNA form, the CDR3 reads TGTGCCAGTAGTAGGAGGACGGGGCCCGTTCCCCTTTCCTACGAGCAGTACTTC.

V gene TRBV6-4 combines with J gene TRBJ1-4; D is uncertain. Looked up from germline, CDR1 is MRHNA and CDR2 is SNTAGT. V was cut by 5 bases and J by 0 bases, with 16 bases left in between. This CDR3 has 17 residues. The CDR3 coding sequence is TGTGCCAGCAGTTCCGGGATTACATTTGCAACTAATGAAAAACTGTTTTTT. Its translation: CASSSGITFATNEKLFF.

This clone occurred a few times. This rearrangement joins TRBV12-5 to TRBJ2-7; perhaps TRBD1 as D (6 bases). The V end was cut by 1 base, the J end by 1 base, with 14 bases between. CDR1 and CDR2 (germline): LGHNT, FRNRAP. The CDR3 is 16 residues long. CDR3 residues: CASGLGGSQGSYEQYF. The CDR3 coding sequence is TGTGCTAGTGGTTTGGGGGGTTCACAGGGATCCTACGAGCAGTACTTC. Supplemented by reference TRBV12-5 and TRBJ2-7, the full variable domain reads DARVTQTPRHKVTEMGQEVTMRCQPILGHNTVFWYRQTMMQGLELLAYFRNRAPLDDSGMPKDRFSAEMPDATLATLKIQPSEPRDSAVYFCASGLGGSQGSYEQYFGPGTRLTVT.

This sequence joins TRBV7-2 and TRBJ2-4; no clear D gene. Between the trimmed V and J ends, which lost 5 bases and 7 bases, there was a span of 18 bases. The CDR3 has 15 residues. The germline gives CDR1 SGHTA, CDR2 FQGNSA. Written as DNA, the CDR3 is TGTGCCAGCAGCCCCGAAGGAAAGGGCAATAACATTCAGTACTTC. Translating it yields CASSPEGKGNNIQYF.

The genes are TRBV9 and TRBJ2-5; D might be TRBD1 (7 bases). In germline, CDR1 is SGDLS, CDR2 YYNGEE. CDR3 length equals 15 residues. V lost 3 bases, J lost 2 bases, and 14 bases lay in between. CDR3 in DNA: TGTGCCAGCAGCGCGATGGCGGGACAGCAAGAGACCCAGTACTTC. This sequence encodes CASSAMAGQQETQYF.

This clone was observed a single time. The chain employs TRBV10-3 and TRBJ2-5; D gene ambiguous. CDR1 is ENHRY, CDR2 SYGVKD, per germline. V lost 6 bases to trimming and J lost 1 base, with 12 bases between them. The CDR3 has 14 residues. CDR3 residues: CAIRDTKSQETQYF. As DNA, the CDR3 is TGTGCCATCAGGGATACTAAGTCCCAAGAGACCCAGTACTTC.

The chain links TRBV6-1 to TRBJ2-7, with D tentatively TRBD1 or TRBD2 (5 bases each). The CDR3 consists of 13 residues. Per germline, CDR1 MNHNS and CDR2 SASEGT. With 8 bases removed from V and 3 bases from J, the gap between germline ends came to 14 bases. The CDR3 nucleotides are TGTGCCAGCGTCCGGGACCGAGACTACGAGCAGTACTTC. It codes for CASVRDRDYEQYF.

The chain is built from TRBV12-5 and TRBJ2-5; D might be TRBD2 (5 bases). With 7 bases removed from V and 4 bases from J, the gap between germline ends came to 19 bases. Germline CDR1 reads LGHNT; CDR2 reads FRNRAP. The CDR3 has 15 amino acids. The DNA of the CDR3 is TGTGCTAGTGCCCTGAGGACTCACGCGGGAGAGACCCAGTACTTC. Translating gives CASALRTHAGETQYF.

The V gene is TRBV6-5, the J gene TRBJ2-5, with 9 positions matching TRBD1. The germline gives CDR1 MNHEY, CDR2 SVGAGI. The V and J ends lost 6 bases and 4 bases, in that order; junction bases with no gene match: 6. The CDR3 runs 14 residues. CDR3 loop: CASRAPGQGETQYF. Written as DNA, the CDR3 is TGTGCCAGCAGAGCACCGGGACAGGGAGAGACCCAGTACTTC.

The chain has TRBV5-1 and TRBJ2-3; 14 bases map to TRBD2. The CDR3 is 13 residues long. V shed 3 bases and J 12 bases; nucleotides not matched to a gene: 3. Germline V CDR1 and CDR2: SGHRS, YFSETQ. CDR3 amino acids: CASSWGTSGRQYF. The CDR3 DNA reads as TGCGCCAGCAGCTGGGGGACTAGCGGGAGACAGTATTTT. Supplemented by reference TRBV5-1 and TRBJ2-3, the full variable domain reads KAGVTQTPRYLIKTRGQQVTLSCSPISGHRSVSWYQQTPGQGLQFLFEYFSETQRNKGNFPGRFSGRQFSNSRSEMNVSTLELGDSALYLCASSWGTSGRQYFGPGTRLTVL.

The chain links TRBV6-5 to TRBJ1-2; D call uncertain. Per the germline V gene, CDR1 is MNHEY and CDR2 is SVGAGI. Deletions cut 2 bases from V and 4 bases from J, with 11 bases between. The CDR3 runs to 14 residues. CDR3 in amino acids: CASSYGRRGYGYTF. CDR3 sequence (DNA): TGTGCCAGCAGTTACGGACGCCGGGGCTATGGCTACACCTTC.